A selection of T cell receptor beta chains follows, all from one sample in a study of patients and donors after allogeneic stem cell transplantation. TCRdb itself ran the RT-PCR reads through MiXCR, one entry per CDR3 protein. Of hundreds of thousands of distinct CDR3 sequences listed, roughly 16% are singletons. Sequencing input: blood, either unsorted or a sorted T cell fraction (not recorded which). The receptors were gathered from a human donor who was either an allogeneic HSCT recipient or a stem cell or donor lymphocyte infusion donor (not recorded which). It is not recorded whose cells these are; they may come from a transplant donor. Both conserved end residues are part of each CDR3. D genes are given only for firm matches. A clone size is listed for some rows: how often the clone was seen (once, few, many), or a class if it is expanded.

d_call	v_call	clone_size	j_call	cdr3_aa	cdr3_nt
.	TRBV6-5	.	TRBJ1-1	CASSYSRVGTEAFF	TGTGCCAGCAGTTACTCGAGGGTTGGGACTGAAGCTTTCTTT
.	TRBV4-3	many	TRBJ1-5	CASSQVWGKSNQPQHF	TGCGCCAGCAGCCAAGTGTGGGGTAAGAGCAATCAGCCCCAGCATTTT
.	TRBV9	few	TRBJ2-3	CASSVGPWDTQYF	TGTGCCAGCAGCGTAGGGCCTTGGGATACGCAGTATTTT
.	TRBV7-2	.	TRBJ2-1	CASSLVIDSYNEQFF	TGTGCCAGCAGCTTAGTGATAGATTCCTACAATGAGCAGTTCTTC
TRBD1	TRBV5-7	.	TRBJ2-3	CASSPVGQGPSTDTQYF	TGTGCCAGCAGCCCGGTGGGACAGGGGCCCAGCACAGATACGCAGTATTTT
TRBD1	TRBV7-2	.	TRBJ1-3	CASSLGGQFSGNTIYF	TGTGCCAGCAGCTTAGGGGGACAGTTTTCTGGAAACACCATATATTTT
TRBD1	TRBV18	few	TRBJ1-2	CASSEDRGLGYTF	TGTGCCAGCTCAGAAGACAGGGGGCTTGGCTACACCTTC
TRBD2	TRBV3-1	.	TRBJ2-7	CASSRYGTSGIYEQYF	TGTGCCAGCAGCCGTTACGGGACTAGCGGTATCTACGAGCAGTACTTC
.	TRBV4-1	many	TRBJ2-3	CASSQDRGSTDTQYF	TGCGCCAGCAGCCAAGATAGGGGCAGCACAGATACGCAGTATTTT
TRBD2	TRBV6-5	few	TRBJ2-1	CASSYVAGGSYNEQFF	TGTGCCAGCAGTTACGTAGCGGGAGGCTCCTACAATGAGCAGTTCTTC
.	TRBV7-2	few	TRBJ1-2	CASSPRTGRVDYTF	TGTGCCAGCAGCCCGAGGACGGGCCGGGTAGACTACACCTTC
.	TRBV5-1	few	TRBJ2-2	CASSLAVGGVGTGELFF	TGCGCCAGCAGCTTGGCTGTCGGCGGGGTTGGCACCGGGGAGCTGTTTTTT
.	TRBV4-3	.	TRBJ1-1	CASSQDVRRDKAFF	TGCGCCAGCAGCCAAGACGTGAGACGAGACAAAGCTTTCTTT
.	TRBV15	few	TRBJ1-5	CATSRSLSNQPQHF	TGTGCCACCAGCAGAAGTCTGAGCAATCAGCCCCAGCATTTT
TRBD2	TRBV9	.	TRBJ2-2	CASSVSGLAGAPTGELFF	TGTGCCAGCAGCGTCAGCGGGCTAGCGGGGGCCCCCACCGGGGAGCTGTTTTTT
.	TRBV4-1	.	TRBJ2-7	CASSQEEAGGVYEQYF	TGCGCCAGCAGCCAAGAGGAGGCAGGGGGGGTTTACGAGCAGTACTTC
TRBD2	TRBV4-1	few	TRBJ2-2	CASSPALGLAATGELFF	TGCGCCAGCAGCCCGGCCCTTGGACTAGCGGCTACCGGGGAGCTGTTTTTT
.	TRBV4-1	few	TRBJ1-1	CASSSKTGLKVFF	TGCGCCAGCAGCTCGAAGACAGGCCTCAAGGTTTTCTTT
TRBD2	TRBV5-5	.	TRBJ2-1	CASSVPKPGLGHNEQFF	TGTGCCAGCAGCGTCCCAAAACCGGGACTAGGCCACAATGAGCAGTTCTTC
TRBD2	TRBV11-2	many	TRBJ2-2	CASSFPGLAGAGELFF	TGTGCCAGCAGCTTCCCGGGACTAGCGGGAGCCGGGGAGCTGTTTTTT
.	TRBV20-1	few	TRBJ1-2	CSARAIHDDYGYTF	TGCAGTGCTAGAGCTATCCATGACGACTATGGCTACACCTTC
TRBD2	TRBV11-2	.	TRBJ2-3	CASSLDGLAANTDTQYF	TGTGCCAGCAGCTTAGATGGTCTAGCGGCGAACACAGATACGCAGTATTTT
.	TRBV18	.	TRBJ1-1	CASSPGADQAFF	TGTGCCAGCTCACCAGGGGCAGATCAAGCTTTCTTT
.	TRBV6-1	few	TRBJ1-1	CASSEVLDSLEAFF	TGTGCCAGCAGTGAAGTTCTGGACAGCCTTGAAGCTTTCTTT
.	TRBV5-1	few	TRBJ2-3	CASSLGIDTDTQYF	TGCGCCAGCAGCTTGGGAATAGATACAGATACGCAGTATTTT
TRBD2	TRBV20-1	few	TRBJ2-3	CSASGGLAGKPKLTDTQYF	TGCAGTGCTAGCGGGGGACTAGCGGGAAAACCCAAGCTCACAGATACGCAGTATTTT
.	TRBV25-1	few	TRBJ2-7	CASKGVSSYEQYF	TGTGCCAGCAAAGGGGTCAGCTCCTACGAGCAGTACTTC
.	TRBV12-5	.	TRBJ1-3	CASGFSVSGNTIYF	TGTGCTAGTGGTTTCTCAGTCTCTGGAAACACCATATATTTT
TRBD1	TRBV9	.	TRBJ2-7	CASSRDSSPYEQYF	TGTGCCAGCAGCCGGGACAGCAGCCCCTACGAGCAGTACTTC
.	TRBV4-2	few	TRBJ2-4	CASSQEGGTKNIQYF	TGTGCCAGCAGCCAAGAAGGCGGAACCAAAAACATTCAGTACTTC
.	TRBV9	.	TRBJ1-1	CASSREPDGEPEAFF	TGTGCCAGCAGCCGGGAACCGGACGGAGAACCTGAAGCTTTCTTT
.	TRBV4-1	few	TRBJ2-5	CASSQVRPAGERF	TGCGCCAGCAGCCAAGTACGTCCGGCAGGGGAAAGATTC
.	TRBV7-3	many	TRBJ1-1	CASSLRGEAFF	TGTGCCAGCAGTTTAAGGGGTGAAGCTTTCTTT
.	TRBV7-6	few	TRBJ2-7	CASSLEDVGHPYYEQYF	TGTGCCAGCAGCTTAGAGGATGTGGGCCACCCTTACTACGAGCAGTACTTC
.	TRBV5-1	many	TRBJ1-1	CASSLGGLNTEAFF	TGCGCCAGCAGCTTGGGGGGCCTGAACACTGAAGCTTTCTTT
.	TRBV29-1	.	TRBJ2-7	CSVEDARYEQYF	TGCAGCGTTGAAGATGCACGCTACGAGCAGTACTTC
.	TRBV5-5	few	TRBJ1-1	CASSLAVRNTEAFF	TGTGCCAGCAGCTTGGCCGTCAGGAATACTGAAGCTTTCTTT
TRBD2	TRBV20-1	many	TRBJ2-5	CSARVLLLAGGPRETQYF	TGCAGTGCTAGAGTTCTCCTTTTAGCGGGGGGGCCTCGGGAGACCCAGTACTTC
.	TRBV20-1	few	TRBJ2-2	CSATQPGGRGTGELFF	TGCAGTGCCACTCAACCCGGGGGGCGAGGGACCGGGGAGCTGTTTTTT
.	TRBV5-6	few	TRBJ2-1	CASSLASRTTDEKFF	TGTGCCAGCAGCTTGGCCTCTCGGACTACAGACGAAAAGTTCTTC
.	TRBV14	many	TRBJ2-1	CASSPRGSGYNEQFF	TGTGCCAGCAGCCCCCGGGGGAGCGGCTACAATGAGCAGTTCTTC
.	TRBV4-1	.	TRBJ2-7	CASSQPFSGYEQYF	TGCGCCAGCAGCCAGCCGTTTAGCGGCTACGAGCAGTACTTC
TRBD2	TRBV24-1	.	TRBJ2-1	CATSDFGTSGPYNEQFF	TGTGCCACCAGTGATTTTGGGACTAGCGGACCGTACAATGAGCAGTTCTTC
.	TRBV12-3/TRBV12-4	.	TRBJ2-4	CARRPTDVGNIQYF	TGTGCCAGAAGACCGACAGACGTCGGAAACATTCAGTACTTC
TRBD1	TRBV7-2	.	TRBJ1-6	CASSLGTGLNSPLHF	TGTGCCAGCAGCTTAGGGACAGGACTGAATTCACCCCTCCACTTT
.	TRBV19	few	TRBJ2-7	CASSIQGPNEQYF	TGTGCCAGTAGTATACAGGGACCCAACGAGCAGTACTTC
.	TRBV12-3/TRBV12-4	.	TRBJ1-2	CASSLRGHEGYTF	TGTGCCAGCAGTTTAAGGGGTCATGAGGGCTACACCTTC
.	TRBV18	.	TRBJ1-1	CASSPITGEAFF	TGTGCCAGCTCACCTATTACAGGGGAAGCTTTCTTT
.	TRBV4-1	.	TRBJ1-3	CASSQGGGRGNRNTIYF	TGCGCCAGCAGCCAAGGGGGCGGGAGGGGAAACCGAAACACCATATATTTT
TRBD1	TRBV27	.	TRBJ1-1	CASSSRTGTSLNTEAFF	TGTGCCAGCAGTTCCCGGACAGGAACGAGCTTGAACACTGAAGCTTTCTTT
TRBD1	TRBV30	.	TRBJ1-2	CAWSENRGREGYTF	TGTGCCTGGAGTGAAAACAGGGGGCGAGAGGGCTACACCTTC
.	TRBV29-1	many	TRBJ2-3	CSVEGRGFGDTQYF	TGCAGCGTTGAGGGCAGGGGATTTGGAGATACGCAGTATTTT
TRBD2	TRBV7-9	.	TRBJ2-5	CASSPSGTSGETQYF	TGTGCCAGCAGCCCCTCCGGGACTAGCGGTGAGACCCAGTACTTC
TRBD2	TRBV11-2	.	TRBJ2-1	CASSPGLGRSSYNEQFF	TGTGCCAGCAGCCCAGGACTAGGGAGGAGCTCCTACAATGAGCAGTTCTTC
.	TRBV5-6	few	TRBJ1-1	CASSLVEQGNTEAFF	TGTGCCAGCAGCTTGGTTGAGCAGGGGAACACTGAAGCTTTCTTT
.	TRBV5-6	few	TRBJ2-7	CASRKTGHSYEQYF	TGTGCCAGCAGAAAAACAGGCCACTCCTACGAGCAGTACTTC
.	TRBV7-3	.	TRBJ2-7	CASSPGQPGTYEQYF	TGTGCCAGCAGCCCGGGCCAACCGGGCACCTACGAGCAGTACTTC
.	TRBV2	few	TRBJ1-6	CASSEVLPLHF	TGTGCCAGCAGTGAAGTATTACCCCTCCACTTT